This TCR beta chain was sequenced during a study of tumor-infiltrating lymphocytes in primary liver carcinoma. Study context: In every tissue type, samples returned a similar yield of roughly 3.65 to 7.5 million productive TCRbeta reads.

cDNA specific to TCR beta was made from 450 to 650 ng of total RNA, with a constant-region primer employed for priming. Slightly modified ARM-PCR served as the procedure for the TCR beta libraries. These libraries came from three rounds of nested multiplex PCR. In the first two PCR rounds, TRBV1-TRBV30 forward primers were paired with a C-beta reverse primer, and each round lasted roughly 10 cycles. Via MiXCR, TCRdb re-called the multiplex PCR reads, giving one row per CDR3 protein. The sample gives almost 55,000 distinct CDR3 sequences, roughly 77% of which show up once; about 25% is in the top ten. A remark on this clonotype: The junction departs from germline at one end; a sequencing error may be responsible.

The V gene's germline CDR1 is SEHNR and CDR2 FQNEAQ (reference sequence). This CDR3 is 13 amino acids long. Without any cell sorting, roughly 20-30 mg of bulk tissue yielded co-extracted RNA and DNA. The chain employs TRBV7-9 and TRBJ2-2; D assignment may be TRBD1 or TRBD2 (6 bases each). This TCR was recovered from a man aged 40-50 years with primary liver carcinoma and hepatitis B virus infection. Material for sequencing was liver tumor tissue from sampling region 2. Subset meaning: tumor region T2, inferior pole. The CDR3: CAGSQGGTVELFF. CDR3 DNA sequence: TGTGCCGGCAGCCAAGGGGGGACCGTGGAGCTGTTTTTT.